These 9 T cell receptor beta chains originate from one sample sequenced in a study of Graves' ophthalmopathy and Graves' hyperthyroidism. For repertoire sequencing, the TCR beta CDR3 regions were amplified from RNA transcripts. The workflow started with a first-round RT-PCR run with HTBI primers and then moved on to a second-round multiplex PCR. Via MiXCR, TCRdb re-called the multiplex PCR reads, giving one row per CDR3 protein. The data show hundreds of thousands of distinct CDR3 sequences, about 20% seen once. The sample comprised peripheral blood. The receptors originated from a woman aged 18-35 years with stable Graves' hyperthyroidism. Some clones in this sample may be carry-over from other donors' samples.

This clonotype was observed a handful of times. The gene calls are TRBV20-1 and TRBJ2-5; 7 bases match TRBD2. This CDR3 has 13 amino acids. V lost 3 bases to trimming and J lost 2 bases; unmatched junction nucleotides: 3. CDR1 DFQATT and CDR2 SNEGSKA come from the germline V gene (reference sequence). The CDR3 nucleotides are TGCAGTGCTAGTTGGCGGGGGCAAGAGACCCAGTACTTC. Its protein product is CSASWRGQETQYF.

This clonotype was counted between two and nine times. V is TRBV11-3 and J is TRBJ1-6; tentatively, D is TRBD1 (5 bases). The germline V and J ends were trimmed by 8 bases and 9 bases, with 23 bases remaining between them. Per germline, CDR1 SGHNT and CDR2 YENEEA. This CDR3 has 16 residues. The CDR3 bases are TGTGCCAGCGGGAACCAGCATGCGGGGCCTAGTTCACCCCTCCACTTT. Translated, it gives CASGNQHAGPSSPLHF.

This sequence joins TRBV28 and TRBJ1-6; D unclear. This CDR3 spans 15 amino acids. V lost 3 bases and J lost 4, with 10 bases in between. Germline V gene data show CDR1 as MDHEN and CDR2 as SYDVKM. CDR3 coding DNA: TGTGCCAGCAGTTTCGGAGCTTCTTATAATTCACCCCTCCACTTT. Protein sequence: CASSFGASYNSPLHF.

Ten or more counts support this clonotype. The chain links TRBV11-2 to TRBJ2-5, with 7 bases lining up with TRBD1. CDR1 and CDR2 (germline): SGHAT, FQNNGV. This CDR3 is 16 amino acids long. Trimming at V came to 6 bases and at J to 0 bases, leaving 10 bases not matched to a gene. CDR3 region: CASRYNRGPYQETQYF. For the CDR3, the DNA is TGTGCCAGCAGATATAACAGGGGTCCGTACCAAGAGACCCAGTACTTC.

This clonotype was recorded many times. The chain joins TRBV2 to TRBJ1-5; 7 positions agree with TRBD1. Unmatched junction bases numbered 5, after V lost 3 bases and J lost 0 bases. The CDR3 totals 16 residues. Germline V gives CDR1 SNHLY, CDR2 FYNNEI. The CDR3 DNA reads TGTGCCAGCAGTGATGGGACAGATTATAGCAATCAGCCCCAGCATTTT. It yields the protein CASSDGTDYSNQPQHF.

This clonotype occurred a few times. The chain is built from TRBV4-2 and TRBJ2-2; 9 bases match TRBD2. The germline V gene encodes CDR1 LGHNA and CDR2 YNFKEQ. This CDR3 is 18 amino acids long. The trim removed 6 bases at V and 6 bases at J, leaving 17 bases unmatched. Here the CDR3 DNA reads TGTGCCAGCAGAAACGCCTACCGGCGGGGGGGCCATTCCGGGGAGCTGTTTTTT. Its protein is CASRNAYRRGGHSGELFF.

This sequence joins TRBV10-3 and TRBJ2-2; a possible D gene is TRBD1 (5 bases). The CDR3 has 15 amino acids. V was clipped by 3 bases and J by 3 bases, with 11 bases between them. Germline V gives CDR1 ENHRY, CDR2 SYGVKD. The CDR3 bases are TGTGCCATCAGTGAAAGAGACAGTTACACCGGGGAGCTGTTTTTT. Translation: CAISERDSYTGELFF.

This chain links TRBV6-1 with TRBJ1-5; D gene unclear. The CDR3 extends over 15 amino acids. Trimming removed 4 bases at V and 4 bases at J, with 14 bases between. The germline V gene encodes CDR1 MNHNS and CDR2 SASEGT. Written as DNA, the CDR3 is TGTGCCAGCAGTGTCGCAGCTGGGGTAAATCAGCCCCAGCATTTT. Encoded protein: CASSVAAGVNQPQHF.

This clonotype has ten or more counts. The chain carries TRBV12-3 or TRBV12-4 and TRBJ1-2; D is undetermined. CDR3 length: 13 residues. Deletions cut 6 bases from V and 4 bases from J, with 12 bases between. CDR3 in amino acids: CASRPARGYGYTF. The DNA of the CDR3 is TGTGCCAGCAGGCCGGCCCGAGGCTATGGCTACACCTTC.